This T cell receptor (beta chain) was found in a study of control samples from healthy donors and cancer patients. The CDR3 is 14 amino acids. Trimming took off 2 bases at V and 0 bases at J, with 7 bases between the two ends. Germline-derived CDR1 and CDR2 are MGHRA and YSYEKL. Libraries were prepared by immunoSEQ multiplex PCR; TCRdb keeps only in-frame clonotypes and omits some of them. The sample includes around 80,000 clones, around 92% of them seen just once. The TCR comes from a man aged 50-60 years in good health. The rearrangement uses TRBV4-1 and TRBJ1-1; no clear D. Sequenced input: blood. CDR3 loop: CASSQRSMNTEAFF. In DNA form, the CDR3 reads TGCGCCAGCAGCCAACGTAGTATGAACACTGAAGCTTTCTTT.